Below are 15 T cell receptor beta chains sequenced from a single sample in a study of blood T cell repertoires in COVID-19. The protocol was immunoSEQ multiplex PCR, while the TCRdb copy is restricted to in-frame clones and leaves out a portion. The table includes fewer than 250,000 clones, 85% to 90% detected once. The sample was peripheral blood. The source is a human donor in a cohort sampled during active COVID-19.

The chain is built from TRBV4-3 and TRBJ2-7, with 9 bases matching TRBD1. V dropped 1 base and J dropped 1; count of bases not matched to a gene: 2. This CDR3 is 15 amino acids long. CDR1 and CDR2 (germline): LGHNA, YSLEER. The DNA of the CDR3 is TGCGCCAGCAGCCAAGGACAGGGGGAGTCCTACGAGCAGTACTTC. Translated: CASSQGQGESYEQYF.

The CDR3 DNA sequence: TGTGCCAGCAGCTTGGCCCGCAGGGCCAATTCACCCCTCCACTTT. This gives the protein CASSLARRANSPLHF. The rearrangement links TRBV5-6 to TRBJ1-6; tentative D call: TRBD1 (5 bases). Germline assignment: CDR1 SGHDT and CDR2 YYEEEE. V lost 0 bases and J 7 bases, leaving 11 bases between the germline ends. The CDR3 consists of 15 residues.

The J gene is TRBJ2-7, the V gene TRBV6-2 or TRBV6-3, with D possibly matching TRBD1 (5 bases). The V and J ends lost 5 bases and 2 bases respectively, with 13 bases between them. CDR3 length: 14 amino acids. Germline-derived CDR1 and CDR2 are MNHEY and SVGEGT. CDR3 loop: CASSVRVGPYEQYF. The CDR3 region has the DNA TGTGCCAGCAGTGTCAGGGTCGGCCCCTACGAGCAGTACTTC.

The rearrangement joins TRBV10-2 to TRBJ1-6, with D maybe TRBD1 (6 bases). Germline V gives CDR1 WSHSY, CDR2 SAAADI. V gave up 7 bases and J gave up 2 bases, with 15 bases separating them. The CDR3 extends over 16 amino acids. CDR3 bases: TGCGCCAGCATCACCATGGGGGCCACCTATAATTCACCCCTCCACTTT. This translates into CASITMGATYNSPLHF.

The chain couples TRBV7-9 to TRBJ2-5; 8 bases are a match to TRBD1. The trim removed 4 bases at V and 5 bases at J, leaving 9 bases unmatched. The V gene's germline CDR1 is SEHNR and CDR2 FQNEAQ (reference sequence). The CDR3 runs 15 residues. DNA of the CDR3: TGTGCCAGCAGCTCGGGACAGGTATTCTCGGAGACCCAGTACTTC. It is translated as CASSSGQVFSETQYF. Using reference TRBV7-9 and TRBJ2-5 for the parts outside the CDR3, the full variable domain is DTGVSQNPRHKITKRGQNVTFRCDPISEHNRLYWYRQTLGQGPEFLTYFQNEAQLEKSRLLSDRFSAERPKGSFSTLEIQRTEQGDSAMYLCASSSGQVFSETQYFGPGTRLLVL.

This chain uses TRBV6-5 with TRBJ1-4; D unresolved. Germline CDR1 reads MNHEY; CDR2 reads SVGAGI. The V gene lost 6 bases and the J gene lost 6 bases, with 14 bases spanning the gap. This CDR3 contains 14 residues. The chain's CDR3 is CASSGFRYDEKLFF. CDR3 bases: TGTGCCAGCAGCGGGTTTCGTTATGATGAAAAACTGTTTTTT.

V gene TRBV7-2 combines with J gene TRBJ2-7; 9 positions match TRBD2. CDR1 and CDR2 (germline): SGHTA, FQGNSA. This CDR3 contains 15 residues. Trimming took 4 bases from V and 0 from J; bases not matched to a gene: 4. Here the CDR3 DNA reads TGTGCCAGCAGCTATCGTAGCGGGAGCTCCTACGAGCAGTACTTC. Translating it yields CASSYRSGSSYEQYF.

The chain recombines TRBV29-1 with TRBJ1-1; 7 nucleotides match TRBD1. Per germline, CDR1 SQVTM and CDR2 ANQGSEA. This CDR3 has 16 amino acids. With 6 bases clipped from V and 1 base from J, the junction kept 14 bases outside the gene matches. In nucleotides, the CDR3 is TGCAGCGTGGCCCCTGGACAGGTCCTTAGGAACACTGAAGCTTTCTTT. Its translation is CSVAPGQVLRNTEAFF.

The J gene is TRBJ2-2, the V gene TRBV7-6; 7 positions match TRBD1. The germline gives CDR1 SGHVS, CDR2 FNYEAQ. This CDR3 is built from 14 residues. V lost 5 bases to trimming and J lost 9 bases; unmatched junction nucleotides: 9. The CDR3: CASSRLQGSWELFF. DNA for the CDR3: TGTGCCAGCAGCCGCCTACAGGGGAGCTGGGAGCTGTTTTTT.

This clone was seen only once. This chain connects TRBV7-8 to TRBJ2-7; 7 nucleotides line up with TRBD2. The CDR3 totals 14 residues. After removal of 5 bases from V and 5 bases from J, the junction contained 9 bases not matched to a gene. Germline V gene sequence: CDR1 SGHVS, CDR2 FQNEAQ. The CDR3 here is CASSRGGSSNEQYF. CDR3 bases: TGTGCCAGCAGCCGAGGCGGGAGTAGCAACGAGCAGTACTTC.

The gene calls are TRBV7-9 and TRBJ2-7; TRBD2 matches at 12 bases. Per the germline V gene, CDR1 is SEHNR and CDR2 is FQNEAQ (reference sequence). The CDR3 runs to 15 residues. Trimming cost V 5 bases and J 6 bases; bases outside gene matches: 8. CDR3 protein: CASSRETSGGSEQYF. In nucleotides, the CDR3 is TGTGCCAGCAGCCGAGAGACTAGCGGGGGCTCCGAGCAGTACTTC.

This chain connects TRBV9 to TRBJ2-7; the match to TRBD1 covers 8 bases. With 4 bases clipped from V and 5 bases from J, the junction kept 8 bases outside the gene matches. The CDR3 consists of 14 residues. In germline, CDR1 is SGDLS, CDR2 YYNGEE. CDR3 sequence reads: CASSPRTGMDEQYF. In DNA, the CDR3 is TGTGCCAGCAGCCCGAGGACAGGGATGGACGAGCAGTACTTC.

This clone has a single count. The V call is TRBV11-2, the J call TRBJ1-4; 9 positions agree with TRBD1. The CDR3 spans 15 residues. Per the germline V gene, CDR1 is SGHAT and CDR2 is FQNNGV. Trimming at V came to 5 bases and at J to 3 bases, leaving 4 bases not matched to a gene. Here the CDR3 reads CASSLTGGANEKLFF. CDR3 in DNA: TGTGCCAGCAGCCTGACAGGGGGAGCTAATGAAAAACTGTTTTTT.

The V gene is TRBV3-1 (or the pseudogene TRBV3-2), the J gene TRBJ2-1, with TRBD2 identical over 13 bases. The CDR3 extends over 17 amino acids. In germline, CDR1 is LGHDT, CDR2 YNNKEL (reference sequence). J was trimmed by 6 bases and V by 0 bases; bases with no gene match: 5. This CDR3 reads CASSQDLTSGRGNEQFF. DNA of the CDR3: TGTGCCAGCAGCCAAGACCTCACTAGCGGGAGGGGCAATGAGCAGTTCTTC.

The V gene is TRBV24-1, the J gene TRBJ1-1; D is unresolved. Looked up from germline, CDR1 is KGHDR and CDR2 is SFDVKD. This CDR3 comprises 13 residues. Trimming left V 10 bases short and J 5 bases short, with 16 bases between. The CDR3 is CATAGPGMTEAFF. The CDR3 region has the DNA TGTGCCACGGCGGGTCCGGGGATGACTGAAGCTTTCTTT.